The T cell receptor beta chain described here comes from a study of neoadjuvant nivolumab and ipilimumab in lung cancer. Only in-frame clones appear in the TCRdb table, and some are missing; sequencing was by immunoSEQ multiplex PCR. Among 25,000 to 30,000 clones listed, about 78% were seen once. Here the sequenced sample was tumor tissue, taken after neoadjuvant nivolumab, alone or with ipilimumab, at or shortly before surgery. The source is an adult with non-small cell lung cancer.

CDR3 protein: CASGNRDQPQHF. CDR3 in DNA: TGTGCCAGTGGGAACAGGGACCAGCCCCAGCATTTT. This chain links TRBV2 with TRBJ1-5, with D possibly matching TRBD1 (6 bases). Trimming took 9 bases from V and 7 from J, leaving 13 bases between them. Germline CDR1 and CDR2: SNHLY and FYNNEI. The CDR3 sequence is 12 residues long.